A selection of T cell receptor beta chains follows, all from one sample in a study of T-cell reconstitution after alpha-beta-depleted transplantation in children. Each CDR3 protein is one row after TCRdb ran MiXCR on the PCR reads. Here the sample spans roughly 570,000 distinct CDR3 sequences, about a quarter being singletons. The source material was PBMCs, sampled before TCRalphabeta/CD19-depleted stem cell transplant. These receptors came from a boy less than two years old with Wiskott-Aldrich syndrome, due to receive a stem cell transplant. Both conserved end residues are part of each CDR3. A row's size may be missing; if present it is once, few, many or a size class.

CDR3 | J | size | V
CASSSLGPYEQYF | TRBJ2-7 | few | TRBV5-1
CSARGLAALKPGPTDTQYF | TRBJ2-3 | . | TRBV20-1
CASSLESGRGGGGYTF | TRBJ1-2 | . | TRBV5-1
CATSDTGASTDTQYF | TRBJ2-3 | few | TRBV24-1
CASSTTIRPGRETQYF | TRBJ2-5 | few | TRBV11-1
CASSYSTSGSKFF | TRBJ2-1 | . | TRBV6-2/TRBV6-3
CSAVGPTGNSPLHF | TRBJ1-6 | . | TRBV20-1
CASSRAPWSSPLHF | TRBJ1-6 | few | TRBV7-2
CASSVGLSQQETQYF | TRBJ2-5 | . | TRBV7-7
CASSTGVTDEQYF | TRBJ2-7 | . | TRBV5-1
CASSHGLAGGETQYF | TRBJ2-5 | few | TRBV4-1
CASSSPGLANEQFF | TRBJ2-1 | . | TRBV27
CASSQGQLDRDRETQYF | TRBJ2-5 | . | TRBV4-2
CAISESRSNYGYTF | TRBJ1-2 | . | TRBV10-3
CASSQRPGLAAAYEQYF | TRBJ2-7 | once | TRBV4-2
CASTGTGGQETQYF | TRBJ2-5 | . | TRBV12-3/TRBV12-4
CASSLLAGGVWDEQFF | TRBJ2-1 | few | TRBV7-6
CSARDFSGSSYNEQFF | TRBJ2-1 | . | TRBV20-1
CASSLSRDRDPEAFF | TRBJ1-1 | . | TRBV5-1
CASSYGQGKGHPQHF | TRBJ1-5 | . | TRBV6-2/TRBV6-3
CASSGQRHNSPLHF | TRBJ1-6 | few | TRBV12-3/TRBV12-4